The 18 T cell receptor beta chains given below trace back to one sample, sequenced in a study of cytomegalovirus exposure and HLA in healthy donors. The PCR was carried out with 60 Vbeta primers and 13 Jbeta primers. Sequencing was performed with immunoSEQ multiplex PCR; in TCRdb, only in-frame clones are kept and a portion is missing. The sample lists approximately 200,000 clones, 65% to 80% occurring once. What was sequenced was PBMCs. The receptors originated from a girl aged 2-10 years in good health and CMV-seronegative.

This clone was counted a single time. The rearrangement uses TRBV4-1 and TRBJ2-1, with TRBD2 matching over 8 bases. This CDR3 is built from 15 residues. Germline V gene lookup returns CDR1 MGHRA and CDR2 YSYEKL. The ends lost 1 base at V and 4 bases at J; junction bases unmatched: 3. DNA for the CDR3: TGCGCCAGCAGCCAAGTAGCGGGACTGTACAATGAGCAGTTCTTC. It encodes CASSQVAGLYNEQFF.

The V gene is TRBV7-9, the J gene TRBJ1-6; D call uncertain. The germline gives CDR1 SEHNR, CDR2 FQNEAQ (reference sequence). The CDR3 runs to 12 residues. V was pared by 1 base and J by 9 bases, with 4 bases between. CDR3 in amino acids: CASSLDSSPLHF. CDR3 bases: TGTGCCAGCAGCTTAGATAGTTCACCCCTCCACTTT.

V usage is TRBV5-4 and J usage is TRBJ1-1; unclear D gene. Trimming shortened V by 1 base and J by 1 base, and 8 bases separated the two germline ends. The CDR3 totals 14 residues. Germline loops: CDR1 SGHNT, CDR2 YYREEE (reference sequence). This chain's CDR3 is CASSLLASNTEAFF. DNA of the CDR3: TGTGCCAGCAGCTTGTTAGCCTCGAACACTGAAGCTTTCTTT.

The chain links TRBV29-1 to TRBJ2-1; perhaps TRBD2 as D (6 bases). Germline lookup yields CDR1 SQVTM and CDR2 ANQGSEA. This CDR3 contains 12 residues. V lost 8 bases and J lost 10, with 18 bases in between. The DNA for the CDR3 is TGCAGCCACGATGGGGCGGCGGGAGAGCAGTTCTTC. Translated: CSHDGAAGEQFF.

This clone was found once. V usage is TRBV4-1 and J usage is TRBJ1-4; no clear D. With 0 bases removed from V and 7 bases from J, the gap between germline ends came to 15 bases. The CDR3 runs 16 residues. Germline loops: CDR1 MGHRA, CDR2 YSYEKL. CDR3 sequence: CASSQEKRRLTEKLFF. As DNA, the CDR3 is TGCGCCAGCAGCCAAGAGAAGAGGAGACTAACTGAAAAACTGTTTTTT.

On this clone: The sample carries other DNA sequences with the same CDR3. This chain links TRBV5-6 with TRBJ1-2; D might be TRBD1 (5 bases). Germline values: CDR1 SGHDT, CDR2 YYEEEE. This CDR3 comprises 12 residues. The V and J ends lost 4 bases and 5 bases respectively, with 9 bases between them. The CDR3 DNA follows: TGTGCCAGCAGCCCGGGGGTATATGGCTACACCTTC. Its protein is CASSPGVYGYTF.

The chain carries TRBV6-1 and TRBJ1-4; TRBD1 might be the D (5 bases). This CDR3 contains 13 residues. The germline V gene has CDR1 MNHNS and CDR2 SASEGT. V was cut by 7 bases and J by 5 bases, with 11 bases left in between. This chain's CDR3 is CASNPGLNEKLFF. CDR3 DNA sequence: TGTGCCAGCAACCCAGGGTTGAATGAAAAACTGTTTTTT.

This clone came up a few times. This rearrangement joins TRBV5-6 to TRBJ2-5; 11 bases are a match to TRBD2. The DNA end lines up better with TRBJ2-7; the J call may be wrong. Germline CDR1 and CDR2: SGHDT and YYEEEE. This CDR3 has 14 residues. CDR3 bases: TGTGCCAGCAGAATAGCGGGAGGGCCCTACGAGCAGTACTTC. It translates to CASRIAGGPYEQYF.

The chain has TRBV5-5 and TRBJ1-5; D is uncertain. CDR3 length: 15 amino acids. V was shortened by 3 bases and J by 3 bases, with 13 bases between the two germline ends. Germline CDR1 reads SGHKS; CDR2 reads YYEKEE (reference sequence). The CDR3 protein is CASSSTTGDNQPQHF. In DNA, the CDR3 is TGTGCCAGCAGCTCAACTACCGGGGACAATCAGCCCCAGCATTTT.

The chain couples TRBV21-1 to TRBJ1-2. TRBV21-1 is listed as a pseudogene. This CDR3 comprises 11 residues. Here the CDR3 reads CASSWGGRHTF. As DNA, the CDR3 is TGTGCCAGCAGCTGGGGGGGGCGACACACCTTC.

V and J are TRBV19 and TRBJ2-1; D perhaps matches TRBD1 (7 bases). The CDR3 contains 15 residues. Trimming cost V 3 bases and J 4 bases, with 13 bases left between them. Germline loops: CDR1 LNHDA, CDR2 SQIVND (reference sequence). The DNA of the CDR3 is TGTGCCAGTAGTATGGAGGGGGCAGGGTACAATGAGCAGTTCTTC. It yields the protein CASSMEGAGYNEQFF.

The chain recombines TRBV7-9 with TRBJ2-1; D is unclear. Germline CDR1 and CDR2: SEHNR and FQNEAQ (reference sequence). This CDR3 has 14 amino acids. Trimming pared 1 base from V and 3 bases from J, leaving 7 bases between. Here the CDR3 reads CASSLVGDYNEQFF. The CDR3 nucleotides are TGTGCCAGCAGCTTAGTCGGAGACTACAATGAGCAGTTCTTC. Filled out from reference TRBV7-9 and TRBJ2-1, the complete variable domain reads DTGVSQNPRHKITKRGQNVTFRCDPISEHNRLYWYRQTLGQGPEFLTYFQNEAQLEKSRLLSDRFSAERPKGSFSTLEIQRTEQGDSAMYLCASSLVGDYNEQFFGPGTRLTVL.

The CDR3 DNA sequence: TGCGCCAGCAGCGTTCTAGCGGGGGGTCAAGAGACCCAGTACTTC. Protein sequence: CASSVLAGGQETQYF. V is TRBV4-1 and J is TRBJ2-5; 11 bases match TRBD2. This CDR3 spans 15 amino acids. The germline V gene encodes CDR1 MGHRA and CDR2 YSYEKL. V was clipped by 5 bases and J by 2 bases; unmatched bases: 4.

The chain joins TRBV5-1 to TRBJ2-3, with 7 bases fitting TRBD1. The CDR3 loop spans 15 amino acids. Germline-derived CDR1 and CDR2 are SGHRS and YFSETQ. The junction had 6 bases not matched to a gene; V was cut back by 4 bases and J by 1 base. CDR3 DNA sequence: TGCGCCAGCAGCCTCAGGGGGATTGGCACAGATACGCAGTATTTT. It yields the protein CASSLRGIGTDTQYF.

This clone appeared a few times. The chain carries TRBV7-8 and TRBJ2-1, with 10 bases matching TRBD2. This CDR3 has 17 residues. Germline CDR1 reads SGHVS; CDR2 reads FQNEAQ. With V trimmed by 0 bases and J by 0 bases, 2 bases remained unmatched. The CDR3 loop reads CASSLASGRSSYNEQFF. CDR3 DNA sequence: TGTGCCAGCAGCTTAGCTAGCGGGAGGAGCTCCTACAATGAGCAGTTCTTC.

The V call is TRBV6-5, the J call TRBJ1-2; 8 bases align to TRBD1. With 2 bases clipped from V and 8 bases from J, the junction kept 10 bases outside the gene matches. Germline lookup yields CDR1 MNHEY and CDR2 SVGAGI. The CDR3 runs to 15 residues. This CDR3 is CASSYTRDRRKGYTF. CDR3 bases: TGTGCCAGCAGTTACACCCGGGACAGGAGAAAGGGCTACACCTTC.

The chain links TRBV11-1 to TRBJ2-2; TRBD1 aligns across 8 bases. V shed 5 bases and J 5 bases; nucleotides not matched to a gene: 7. The CDR3 spans 15 residues. The germline V gene has CDR1 SGHAT and CDR2 FQDESV (reference sequence). The CDR3 sequence is CASSHTTGETGELFF. The DNA for the CDR3 is TGTGCCAGCAGCCACACGACAGGGGAGACCGGGGAGCTGTTTTTT.

This sequence joins TRBV14 and TRBJ2-6; D unresolved. The ends were cut back, 5 bases at V and 2 bases at J, with 10 bases in the middle. CDR1 is SGHDN, CDR2 FVKESK, per germline. This CDR3 has 15 amino acids. CDR3 residues: CASSTRHAGANVLTF. CDR3 nucleotide sequence: TGTGCCAGCAGCACGCGACACGCTGGGGCCAACGTCCTGACTTTC.